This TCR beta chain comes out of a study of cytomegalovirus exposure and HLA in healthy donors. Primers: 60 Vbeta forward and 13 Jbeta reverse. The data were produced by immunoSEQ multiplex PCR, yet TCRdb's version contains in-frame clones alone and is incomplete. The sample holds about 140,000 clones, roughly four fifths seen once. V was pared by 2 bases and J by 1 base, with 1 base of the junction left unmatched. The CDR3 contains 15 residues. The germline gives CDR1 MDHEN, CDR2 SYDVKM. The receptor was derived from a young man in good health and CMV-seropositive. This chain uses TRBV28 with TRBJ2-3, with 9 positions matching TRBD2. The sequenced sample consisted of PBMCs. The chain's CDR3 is CASSLLAGRTDTQYF. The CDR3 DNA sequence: TGTGCCAGCAGTTTACTAGCGGGGCGCACAGATACGCAGTATTTT.